This is a list of T cell receptor beta chains from one sample in a study of shared clonotypes between healthy human individuals. Assay used: immunoSEQ multiplex PCR; TCRdb lists only in-frame clones, some missing. The table records 560,000 or so clones, approximately 96% of them present only once. Sequenced input: naive CD8+ T cells sorted from blood. These receptors all stem from a woman under 40 in good health. Each CDR3 is given with its conserved first and last residue. A D gene is named only where the DNA matches it firmly. Size values are once, few and many counts, or a class for expanded clones, and some rows have none.

size	V	D	J	CDR3	DNA
once	TRBV4-1	.	TRBJ1-5	CASSQVAVSNQPQHF	TGCGCCAGCAGCCAAGTAGCCGTAAGCAATCAGCCCCAGCATTTT
.	TRBV4-1	.	TRBJ2-1	CASSQEDLSYNEQFF	TGCGCCAGCAGCCAAGAGGACCTCTCCTACAATGAGCAGTTCTTC
.	TRBV4-1	.	TRBJ2-7	CASSQVWTTEDYEQYF	TGCGCCAGCAGCCAAGTTTGGACTACCGAAGATTACGAGCAGTACTTC
.	TRBV9	.	TRBJ2-3	CASSVWGASTDTQYF	TGTGCCAGCAGCGTATGGGGGGCTAGCACAGATACGCAGTATTTT
.	TRBV2	.	TRBJ1-2	CASGPGQYGYTF	TGTGCCAGCGGTCCTGGGCAGTATGGCTACACCTTC
.	TRBV4-1	.	TRBJ1-1	CASSPRGGTEAFF	TGCGCCAGCAGCCCCCGGGGGGGTACTGAAGCTTTCTTT
.	TRBV4-1	TRBD2	TRBJ2-7	CASSLHRLAGGTGGSHAYEQYF	TGCGCCAGCAGCCTACATCGACTAGCGGGAGGCACTGGGGGGTCGCATGCCTACGAGCAGTACTTC
.	TRBV7-9	.	TRBJ2-2	CASSLGGASRTGELFF	TGTGCCAGCAGCTTAGGGGGGGCCTCGAGGACCGGGGAGCTGTTTTTT
.	TRBV7-2	.	TRBJ2-1	CASSLAGPLGEQFF	TGTGCCAGCAGCTTAGCGGGACCCTTAGGTGAGCAGTTCTTC
.	TRBV7-9	.	TRBJ2-7	CASSSIDYEQYF	TGTGCCAGCAGCTCTATAGACTACGAGCAGTACTTC